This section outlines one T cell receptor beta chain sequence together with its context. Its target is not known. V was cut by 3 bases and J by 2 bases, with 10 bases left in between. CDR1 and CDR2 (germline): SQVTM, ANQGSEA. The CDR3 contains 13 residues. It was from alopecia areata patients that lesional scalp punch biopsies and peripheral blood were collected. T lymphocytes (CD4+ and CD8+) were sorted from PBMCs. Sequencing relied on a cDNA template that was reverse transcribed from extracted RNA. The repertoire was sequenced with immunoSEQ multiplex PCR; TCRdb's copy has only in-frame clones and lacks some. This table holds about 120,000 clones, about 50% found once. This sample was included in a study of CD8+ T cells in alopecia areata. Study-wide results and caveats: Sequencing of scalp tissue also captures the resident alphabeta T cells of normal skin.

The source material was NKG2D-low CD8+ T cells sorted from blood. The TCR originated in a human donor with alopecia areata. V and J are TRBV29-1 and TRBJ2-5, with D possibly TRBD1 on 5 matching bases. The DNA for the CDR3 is TGCAGCGTTGATCAGGACACACAAGAGACCCAGTACTTC. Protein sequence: CSVDQDTQETQYF.